This is a list of T cell receptor beta chains from one sample in a study of T-cell memory formation after mild COVID-19. TCRdb used MiXCR to reprocess the 5' RACE reads, holding one entry per CDR3 protein. The sample consists of roughly 300,000 distinct CDR3 sequences, 8.2% of them appearing once. The sequenced sample was PBMCs or a T cell subset sorted from them (not recorded which). These receptors were obtained from a man aged 18 to 30 who had mild COVID-19 (a few samples of this study predate the infection). Cell type and time point are not known. Both conserved end residues are part of each CDR3. The order of the fields is CDR3 protein, CDR3 DNA, clone size, D gene, V gene, J gene. D genes are given only for firm matches. Rows give clone size only sometimes, using once, few, many, or a class for an expanded clone.

CASSAGSLTSGNTIYF,TGTGCCAGCAGCGCGGGAAGCCTCACCTCTGGAAACACCATATATTTT,few,-,TRBV7-3,TRBJ1-3
CASSPGTASLTDTQYF,TGTGCCAGCAGCCCCGGGACAGCCAGTTTGACAGATACGCAGTATTTT,-,TRBD1,TRBV5-8,TRBJ2-3
CASRNLGPQAFF,TGTGCCAGCAGGAATCTGGGACCCCAAGCTTTCTTT,many,-,TRBV12-3/TRBV12-4,TRBJ1-1
CASSPDLLLASPLHF,TGTGCCAGCAGTCCCGATCTCCTGCTAGCTTCACCCCTCCACTTT,few,-,TRBV27,TRBJ1-6
CASGTSPWDEQFF,TGTGCCAGCGGGACTAGCCCTTGGGATGAGCAGTTCTTC,many,TRBD2,TRBV7-6,TRBJ2-1
CASSWEGGNEQFF,TGTGCCAGCAGCTGGGAGGGCGGGAATGAGCAGTTCTTC,-,TRBD2,TRBV7-3,TRBJ2-1
CASSPPLGQGYSNQPQHF,TGTGCCAGCTCACCCCCGCTGGGACAGGGTTATAGCAATCAGCCCCAGCATTTT,-,TRBD1,TRBV18,TRBJ1-5
CASSYRSGANVLTF,TGTGCCAGCAGTTACCGCTCTGGGGCCAACGTCCTGACTTTC,-,-,TRBV6-2/TRBV6-3,TRBJ2-6
CASSLNQVLGLGGYTF,TGTGCCAGCAGCTTAAATCAAGTGCTAGGGTTAGGAGGCTACACCTTC,-,-,TRBV11-2,TRBJ1-2
CSVEDTRDTQYF,TGCAGCGTTGAAGATACGAGGGATACGCAGTATTTT,few,-,TRBV29-1,TRBJ2-3
CASSRTGANEKLFF,TGTGCCAGCAGTCGGACAGGGGCTAATGAAAAACTGTTTTTT,few,TRBD1,TRBV6-5,TRBJ1-4
CASSLADSTVLYNEQFF,TGCGCCAGCAGCTTGGCCGATTCAACAGTACTCTACAATGAGCAGTTCTTC,many,-,TRBV5-1,TRBJ2-1
CAIRGPLYGYTF,TGTGCCATCAGGGGCCCCCTCTATGGCTACACCTTC,few,-,TRBV10-3,TRBJ1-2
CSARPAGGSSNEKLFF,TGCAGTGCTAGACCTGCGGGGGGGTCCTCGAATGAAAAACTGTTTTTT,-,-,TRBV20-1,TRBJ1-4
CASSQLGDTQYF,TGCGCCAGCAGCCAATTGGGGGATACGCAGTATTTT,-,-,TRBV4-1,TRBJ2-3
CASSFMGPTDTQYF,TGCGCCAGCAGCTTTATGGGACCTACAGATACGCAGTATTTT,few,-,TRBV5-1,TRBJ2-3
CASGDRGNSPLHF,TGTGCCAGCGGCGACAGGGGCAATTCACCCCTCCACTTT,-,TRBD1,TRBV6-5,TRBJ1-6
CASSEGTGVLETQYF,TGTGCCAGCAGCGAGGGGACAGGGGTTTTGGAGACCCAGTACTTC,many,TRBD1,TRBV9,TRBJ2-5
CASSFSGTGTYEQYF,TGTGCCAGCAGCTTTTCCGGGACAGGGACCTACGAGCAGTACTTC,few,TRBD1,TRBV11-1,TRBJ2-7
CATSRDLESQPQHF,TGTGCCACCAGCAGAGATCTGGAAAGTCAGCCCCAGCATTTT,many,-,TRBV15,TRBJ1-5
CASSQVTDIHQPQHF,TGTGCCAGCAGCCAAGTTACAGATATTCATCAGCCCCAGCATTTT,many,-,TRBV4-2,TRBJ1-5
CASRGLGVNEQFF,TGTGCCAGCCGGGGGTTAGGGGTCAATGAGCAGTTCTTC,-,-,TRBV7-9,TRBJ2-1
CASSFRLSYNEQFF,TGTGCCAGTAGTTTTCGGCTCTCCTACAATGAGCAGTTCTTC,-,-,TRBV19,TRBJ2-1
CASSSTGSSTGANVLTF,TGTGCCAGCAGCTCGACAGGGAGCAGTACTGGGGCCAACGTCCTGACTTTC,few,TRBD1,TRBV9,TRBJ2-6
CASSPHAGQGALETQYF,TGCGCCAGCAGCCCCCATGCTGGACAGGGGGCTTTGGAGACCCAGTACTTC,-,TRBD1,TRBV4-1,TRBJ2-5
CAIGQGYGYTF,TGTGCCATAGGACAGGGGTACGGCTACACCTTC,few,TRBD1,TRBV12-3/TRBV12-4,TRBJ1-2
CASRGGRGFSYNSPLHF,TGTGCCAGCAGGGGTGGCAGGGGGTTCTCCTATAATTCACCCCTCCACTTT,many,TRBD1,TRBV27,TRBJ1-6
CASSVGRDRYKNTEAFF,TGTGCCAGCAGCGTAGGAAGGGACAGATACAAGAACACTGAAGCTTTCTTT,-,TRBD1,TRBV9,TRBJ1-1
CASSLWGSVNEQFF,TGTGCCAGCAGCTTATGGGGATCGGTCAATGAGCAGTTCTTC,-,-,TRBV7-2,TRBJ2-1
CASSLDVLAGQETQYF,TGCGCCAGCAGCTTGGACGTACTAGCGGGACAAGAGACCCAGTACTTC,-,TRBD2,TRBV5-1,TRBJ2-5
CAISETTGATNEKLFF,TGTGCCATCAGTGAAACCACAGGTGCAACTAATGAAAAACTGTTTTTT,-,-,TRBV10-3,TRBJ1-4
CASSQVGGNEQFF,TGCGCCAGCAGCCAAGTCGGGGGCAATGAGCAGTTCTTC,many,-,TRBV4-3,TRBJ2-1
CASSEAPRGGQPQHF,TGTGCCAGCAGTGAAGCACCCAGAGGGGGTCAGCCCCAGCATTTT,few,-,TRBV2,TRBJ1-5
CASSQGGTGGNTEAFF,TGCGCCAGCAGCCAAGGGGGGACAGGGGGCAACACTGAAGCTTTCTTT,few,TRBD1,TRBV4-1,TRBJ1-1
CASTGAGGASNQPQHF,TGTGCCAGCACTGGGGCAGGGGGGGCGAGCAATCAGCCCCAGCATTTT,few,TRBD1,TRBV2,TRBJ1-5
CASSVRRDTNYGYTF,TGTGCCAGCAGCGTACGCCGGGACACCAACTATGGCTACACCTTC,few,-,TRBV9,TRBJ1-2
CASARDSYNEQFF,TGTGCCAGCGCCCGGGACAGTTACAATGAGCAGTTCTTC,few,TRBD1,TRBV6-2/TRBV6-3,TRBJ2-1
CASSLSVGLRETQYF,TGCGCCAGCAGTTTGTCGGTAGGGTTGAGGGAGACCCAGTACTTC,many,-,TRBV5-1,TRBJ2-5
CATRNPRRSTDTQYF,TGTGCCACCAGAAACCCCCGACGGAGCACAGATACGCAGTATTTT,few,-,TRBV15,TRBJ2-3
CSARDTGTKETQYF,TGCAGTGCTAGAGACACCGGGACCAAAGAGACCCAGTACTTC,many,-,TRBV20-1,TRBJ2-5